The clone carrying this T cell receptor (beta chain) has a handful of counts. What it recognizes is unknown. V gave up 5 bases and J gave up 0 bases, with 5 bases separating them. CDR1 SQVTM and CDR2 ANQGSEA come from the germline V gene. The CDR3 runs 12 residues. This record belongs to a study of post-analysis software for immune sequencing data. Study results and caveats: Controls had lower frequencies than patients of about 5 TRBV segments, which included TRBV5-6, TRBV5-1 and TRBV20-1.

Sequencing libraries made from TCR beta cDNA carried unique molecular identifiers. TCRdb independently ran MiXCR on the PCR reads; one entry per CDR3 protein. The sample carries 350,000 to 500,000 distinct CDR3 sequences, roughly 40% recorded once. The TCR originated in a girl aged 2-10 years with multiple sclerosis. V gene TRBV29-1 combines with J gene TRBJ2-1; D gene uncertain. Sequencing used blood. The CDR3 protein is CSVWGSYNEQFF. DNA for the CDR3: TGCAGCGTTTGGGGCTCCTACAATGAGCAGTTCTTC.